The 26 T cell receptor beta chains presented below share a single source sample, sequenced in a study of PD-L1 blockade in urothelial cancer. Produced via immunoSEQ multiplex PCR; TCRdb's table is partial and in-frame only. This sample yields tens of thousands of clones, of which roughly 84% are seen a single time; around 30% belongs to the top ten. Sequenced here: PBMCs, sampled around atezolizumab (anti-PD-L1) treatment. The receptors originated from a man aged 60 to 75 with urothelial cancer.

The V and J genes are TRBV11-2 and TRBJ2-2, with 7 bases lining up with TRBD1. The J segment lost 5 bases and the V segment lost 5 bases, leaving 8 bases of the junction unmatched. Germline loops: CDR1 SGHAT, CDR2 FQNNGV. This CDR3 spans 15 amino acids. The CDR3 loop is CASSPGQIITGELFF. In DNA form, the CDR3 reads TGTGCCAGCAGCCCGGGACAGATCATAACCGGGGAGCTGTTTTTT. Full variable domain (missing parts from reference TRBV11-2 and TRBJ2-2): EAGVAQSPRYKIIEKRQSVAFWCNPISGHATLYWYQQILGQGPKLLIQFQNNGVVDDSQLPKDRFSAERLKGVDSTLKIQPAKLEDSAVYLCASSPGQIITGELFFGEGSRLTVL.

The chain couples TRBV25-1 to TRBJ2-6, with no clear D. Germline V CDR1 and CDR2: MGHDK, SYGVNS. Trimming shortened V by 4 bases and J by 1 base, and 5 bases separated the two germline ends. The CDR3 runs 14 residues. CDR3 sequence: CASSAVSGANVLTF. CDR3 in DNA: TGTGCCAGCAGTGCGGTATCTGGGGCCAACGTCCTGACTTTC.

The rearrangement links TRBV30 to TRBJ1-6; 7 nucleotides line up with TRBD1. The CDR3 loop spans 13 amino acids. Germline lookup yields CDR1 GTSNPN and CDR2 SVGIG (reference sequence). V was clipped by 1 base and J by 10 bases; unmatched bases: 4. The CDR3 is CAWSGQGGSPLHF. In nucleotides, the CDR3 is TGTGCCTGGAGTGGACAGGGCGGCTCACCCCTCCACTTT.

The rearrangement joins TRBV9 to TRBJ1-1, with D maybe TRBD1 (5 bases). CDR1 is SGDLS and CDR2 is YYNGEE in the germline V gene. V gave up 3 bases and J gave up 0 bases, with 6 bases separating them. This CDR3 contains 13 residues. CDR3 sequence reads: CASSEGVNTEAFF. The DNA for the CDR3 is TGTGCCAGCAGCGAAGGGGTGAACACTGAAGCTTTCTTT.

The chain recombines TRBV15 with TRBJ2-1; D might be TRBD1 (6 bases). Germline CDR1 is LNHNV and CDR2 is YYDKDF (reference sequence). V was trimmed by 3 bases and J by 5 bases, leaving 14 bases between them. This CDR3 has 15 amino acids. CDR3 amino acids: CATSRGNRANNEQFF. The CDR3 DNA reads TGTGCCACCAGCAGGGGAAACAGGGCGAACAATGAGCAGTTCTTC.

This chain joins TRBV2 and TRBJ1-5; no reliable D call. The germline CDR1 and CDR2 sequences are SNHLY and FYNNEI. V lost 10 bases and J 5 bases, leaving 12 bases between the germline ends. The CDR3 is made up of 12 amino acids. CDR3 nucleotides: TGTGCCACCGCGGAGGAGTATCAGCCCCAGCATTTT. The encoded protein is CATAEEYQPQHF. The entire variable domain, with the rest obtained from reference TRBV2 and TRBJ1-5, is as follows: EPEVTQTPSHQVTQMGQEVILRCVPISNHLYFYWYRQILGQKVEFLVSFYNNEISEKSEIFDDQFSVERPDGSNFTLKIRSTKLEDSAMYFCATAEEYQPQHFGDGTRLSIL.

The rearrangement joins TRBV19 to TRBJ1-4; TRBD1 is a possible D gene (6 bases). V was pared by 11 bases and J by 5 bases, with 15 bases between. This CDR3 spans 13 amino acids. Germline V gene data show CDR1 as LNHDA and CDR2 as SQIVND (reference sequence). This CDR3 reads CASTTGVNEKLFF. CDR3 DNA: TGTGCCTCGACGACAGGAGTGAATGAAAAACTGTTTTTT.

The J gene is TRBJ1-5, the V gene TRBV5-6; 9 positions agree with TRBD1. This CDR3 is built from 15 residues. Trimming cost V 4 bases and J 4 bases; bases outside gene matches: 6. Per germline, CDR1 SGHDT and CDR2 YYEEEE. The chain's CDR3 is CASSLWDRENQPQHF. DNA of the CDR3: TGTGCCAGCAGCCTATGGGACAGGGAAAATCAGCCCCAGCATTTT.

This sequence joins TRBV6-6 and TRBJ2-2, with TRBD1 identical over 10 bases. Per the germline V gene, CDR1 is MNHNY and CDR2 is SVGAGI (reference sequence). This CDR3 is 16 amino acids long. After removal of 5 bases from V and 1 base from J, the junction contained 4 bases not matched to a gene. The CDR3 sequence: CASSRGQGRNTGELFF. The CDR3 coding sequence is TGTGCCAGCAGTAGGGGACAGGGGAGGAACACCGGGGAGCTGTTTTTT.

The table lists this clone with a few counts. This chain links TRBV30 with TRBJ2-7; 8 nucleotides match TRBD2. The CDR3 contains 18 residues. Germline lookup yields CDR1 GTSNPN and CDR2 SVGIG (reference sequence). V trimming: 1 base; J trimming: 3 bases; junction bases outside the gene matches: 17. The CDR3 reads CAWSDTDSLSGTNYEQYF. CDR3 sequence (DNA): TGTGCCTGGAGTGACACAGACTCGCTTAGCGGGACAAACTACGAGCAGTACTTC. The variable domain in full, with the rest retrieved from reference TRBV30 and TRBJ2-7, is SQTIHQWPATLVQPVGSPLSLECTVEGTSNPNLYWYRQAAGRGLQLLFYSVGIGQISSEVPQNLSASRPQDRQFILSSKKLLLSDSGFYLCAWSDTDSLSGTNYEQYFGPGTRLTVT.

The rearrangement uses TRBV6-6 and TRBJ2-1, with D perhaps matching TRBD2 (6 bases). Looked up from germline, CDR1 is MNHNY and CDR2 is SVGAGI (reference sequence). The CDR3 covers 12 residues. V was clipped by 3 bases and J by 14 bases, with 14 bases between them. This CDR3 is CASSYSGLWEFF. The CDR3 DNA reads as TGTGCCAGCAGTTATTCGGGACTGTGGGAGTTCTTC.

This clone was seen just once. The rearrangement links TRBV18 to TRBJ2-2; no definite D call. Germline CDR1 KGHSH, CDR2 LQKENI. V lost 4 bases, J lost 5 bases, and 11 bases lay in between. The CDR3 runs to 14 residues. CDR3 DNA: TGTGCCAGCTCACAAGACTTGGAAACCGGGGAGCTGTTTTTT. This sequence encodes CASSQDLETGELFF.

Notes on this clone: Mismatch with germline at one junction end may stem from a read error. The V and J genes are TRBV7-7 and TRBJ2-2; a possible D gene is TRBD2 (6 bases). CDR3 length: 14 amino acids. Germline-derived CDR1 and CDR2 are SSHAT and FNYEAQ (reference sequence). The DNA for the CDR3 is TGTGCTAGCAGCGCCGGAGGGTCGGGCGGGGAGCTGTTTTTT. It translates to CASSAGGSGGELFF. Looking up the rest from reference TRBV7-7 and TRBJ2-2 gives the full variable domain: GAGVSQSPRYKVTKRGQDVTLRCDPISSHATLYWYQQALGQGPEFLTYFNYEAQPDKSGLPSDRFSAERPEGSISTLTIQRTEQRDSAMYRCASSAGGSGGELFFGEGSRLTVL.

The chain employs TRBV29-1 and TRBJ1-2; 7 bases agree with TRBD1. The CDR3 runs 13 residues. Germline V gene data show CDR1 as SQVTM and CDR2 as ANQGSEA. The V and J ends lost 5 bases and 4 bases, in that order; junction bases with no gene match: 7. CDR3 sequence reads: CSVPHRTGYGYTF. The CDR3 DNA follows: TGCAGCGTTCCGCACCGGACAGGCTATGGCTACACCTTC.

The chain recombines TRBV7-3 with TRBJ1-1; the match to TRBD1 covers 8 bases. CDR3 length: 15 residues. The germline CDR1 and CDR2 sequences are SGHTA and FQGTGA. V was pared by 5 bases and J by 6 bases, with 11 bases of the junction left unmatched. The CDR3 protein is CASSPWTGKGAEAFF. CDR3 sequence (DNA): TGTGCCAGCAGCCCCTGGACAGGGAAAGGGGCTGAAGCTTTCTTT.

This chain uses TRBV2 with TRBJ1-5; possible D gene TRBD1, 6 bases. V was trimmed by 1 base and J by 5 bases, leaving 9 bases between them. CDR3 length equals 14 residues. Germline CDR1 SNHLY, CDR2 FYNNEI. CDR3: CASSEGAGDQPQHF. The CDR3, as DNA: TGTGCCAGCAGTGAAGGGGCAGGGGATCAGCCCCAGCATTTT.

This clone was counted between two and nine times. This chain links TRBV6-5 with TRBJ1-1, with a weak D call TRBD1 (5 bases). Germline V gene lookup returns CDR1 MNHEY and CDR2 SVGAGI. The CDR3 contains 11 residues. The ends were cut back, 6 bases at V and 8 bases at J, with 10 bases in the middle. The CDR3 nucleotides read TGTGCCAGCAGGCGGACAACCGAAGCTTTCTTT. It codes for CASRRTTEAFF.

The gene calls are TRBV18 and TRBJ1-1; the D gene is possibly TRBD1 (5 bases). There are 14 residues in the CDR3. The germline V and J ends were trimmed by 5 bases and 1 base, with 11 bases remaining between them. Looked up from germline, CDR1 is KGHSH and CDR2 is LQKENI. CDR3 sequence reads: CASSGANPNTEAFF. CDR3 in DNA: TGTGCCAGCTCAGGGGCGAACCCGAACACTGAAGCTTTCTTT. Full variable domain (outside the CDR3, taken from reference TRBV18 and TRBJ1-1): NAGVMQNPRHLVRRRGQEARLRCSPMKGHSHVYWYRQLPEEGLKFMVYLQKENIIDESGMPKERFSAEFPKEGPSILRIQQVVRGDSAAYFCASSGANPNTEAFFGQGTRLTVV.

CDR3 in DNA: TGTGCCACCAGCAGAGGGGGGACAGCCAACCCTGGGGGCTACACCTTC. Translation: CATSRGGTANPGGYTF. The chain has TRBV15 and TRBJ1-2; TRBD1 matches 7 bases. V was clipped by 1 base and J by 8 bases; unmatched bases: 13. The CDR3 consists of 16 residues. Germline V lookup: CDR1 LNHNV, CDR2 YYDKDF (reference sequence).

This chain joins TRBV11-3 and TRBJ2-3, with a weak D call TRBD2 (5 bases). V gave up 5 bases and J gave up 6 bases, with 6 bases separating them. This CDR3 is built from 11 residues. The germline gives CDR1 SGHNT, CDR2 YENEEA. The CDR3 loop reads CASSRGDTQYF. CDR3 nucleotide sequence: TGTGCCAGCAGCCGAGGGGATACGCAGTATTTT.

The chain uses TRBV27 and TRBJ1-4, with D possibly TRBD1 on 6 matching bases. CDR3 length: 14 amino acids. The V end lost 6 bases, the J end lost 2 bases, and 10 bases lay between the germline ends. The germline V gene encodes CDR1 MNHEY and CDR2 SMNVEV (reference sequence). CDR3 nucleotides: TGTGCCAGCAGGAGAACAGGGACTAATGAAAAACTGTTTTTT. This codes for CASRRTGTNEKLFF.

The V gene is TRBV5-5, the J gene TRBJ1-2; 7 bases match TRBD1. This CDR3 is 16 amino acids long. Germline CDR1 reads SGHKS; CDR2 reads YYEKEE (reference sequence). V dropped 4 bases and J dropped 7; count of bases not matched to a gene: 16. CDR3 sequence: CASSPLEGALVLGYTF. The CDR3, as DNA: TGTGCCAGCAGCCCCCTCGAGGGGGCTCTCGTGCTTGGCTACACCTTC.

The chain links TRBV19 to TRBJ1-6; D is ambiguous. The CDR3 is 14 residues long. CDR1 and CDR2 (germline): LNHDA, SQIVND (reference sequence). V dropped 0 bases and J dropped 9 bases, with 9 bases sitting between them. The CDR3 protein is CASSIDPRISPLHF. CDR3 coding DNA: TGTGCCAGTAGTATAGATCCTAGGATTTCACCCCTCCACTTT.

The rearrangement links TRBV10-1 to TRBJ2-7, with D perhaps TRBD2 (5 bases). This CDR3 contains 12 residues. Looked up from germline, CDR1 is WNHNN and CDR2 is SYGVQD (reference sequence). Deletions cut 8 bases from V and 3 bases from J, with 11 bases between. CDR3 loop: CASSEGRYEQYF. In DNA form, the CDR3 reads TGCGCCAGCTCAGAGGGCCGCTACGAGCAGTACTTC.

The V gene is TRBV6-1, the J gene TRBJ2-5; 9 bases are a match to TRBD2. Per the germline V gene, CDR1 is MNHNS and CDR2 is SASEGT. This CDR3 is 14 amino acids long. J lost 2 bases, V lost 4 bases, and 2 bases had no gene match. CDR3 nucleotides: TGTGCCAGCAGTGGTCTAGCGGGGCAAGAGACCCAGTACTTC. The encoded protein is CASSGLAGQETQYF.

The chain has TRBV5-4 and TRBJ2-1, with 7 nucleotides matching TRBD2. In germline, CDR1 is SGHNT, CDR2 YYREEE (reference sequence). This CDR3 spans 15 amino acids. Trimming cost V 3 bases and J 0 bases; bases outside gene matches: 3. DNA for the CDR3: TGTGCCAGCAGCTACCGGGACTACTCCTACAATGAGCAGTTCTTC. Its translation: CASSYRDYSYNEQFF.